The entry below describes one T cell receptor beta chain. Its antigen is unknown. This may be a read error, as it is one base from a much larger clone. Arm-PCR of CDR3 regions and iRepertoire HTBI primers were used to build TCR beta libraries. TCRdb used MiXCR to reprocess the multiplex PCR reads, holding one entry per CDR3 protein. The top ten clones hold over 25% of a sample with a few hundred thousand distinct CDR3 sequences, around a quarter of them seen once. Time point described: persistent/refractory GD, antithyroid drugs over 5 years with positive TRAb. PBMC RNA was the source of the TCR library. The entry originates in a study of regulatory T cells in long-lasting Graves disease. Study-level findings and limits: Peripheral blood was the sole material, not thyroid tissue. Persistent cases of Graves' showed reduced TCR diversity relative to newly diagnosed patients.

Source: peripheral blood mononuclear cells (PBMCs), taken when the disease was refractory, from a patient treated with antithyroid drugs. The TCR was taken from a female donor with Graves disease.

CDR3 nucleotide sequence: TGTGCCAGCAGTTATGAGCCCCACAATGAGCAGTCCTTC. Its protein product is CASSYEPHNEQSF. The chain employs TRBV6-5 and TRBJ2-1, with D uncertain. Germline loops: CDR1 MNHEY, CDR2 SVGAGI. The CDR3 extends over 13 amino acids.